The source of this TCR beta chain is a study of CD8 T cells in ankylosing spondylitis. Study-wide results and caveats: Ankylosing spondylitis blood appeared to carry a characteristic TCR beta motif of eight or nine highly homologous variants. Reportedly, matched ankylosing spondylitis synovial fluid was significantly enriched for disease-linked clones. Prior work had noted some motif variants in reactive arthritis blood and synovial fluid. Disease-linked clones bore a CD8+ phenotype, appearing relatively rarely in peripheral blood.

Library preparation for TCR beta used quantitative 5'-RACE with molecular barcodes. TCRdb reprocessed the 5' RACE reads via MiXCR and lists one record per CDR3 protein. The table includes under 950,000 distinct CDR3 sequences, 15% to 20% detected once. CDR1 is KGHDR and CDR2 is SFDVKD in the germline V gene. This CDR3 comprises 13 residues. After removal of 4 bases from V and 6 bases from J, the junction contained 4 bases not matched to a gene. Of note for this clonotype: Antigen unknown.

The receptor was derived from a male donor with ankylosing spondylitis. The sequencing input was blood, either unsorted or a sorted T cell fraction (not recorded which). V usage is TRBV24-1 and J usage is TRBJ2-7; 8 bases agree with TRBD1. The CDR3 DNA is TGTGCCACCAGTGAACAAGACAGGGGCGAGCAGTACTTC. It translates to CATSEQDRGEQYF.